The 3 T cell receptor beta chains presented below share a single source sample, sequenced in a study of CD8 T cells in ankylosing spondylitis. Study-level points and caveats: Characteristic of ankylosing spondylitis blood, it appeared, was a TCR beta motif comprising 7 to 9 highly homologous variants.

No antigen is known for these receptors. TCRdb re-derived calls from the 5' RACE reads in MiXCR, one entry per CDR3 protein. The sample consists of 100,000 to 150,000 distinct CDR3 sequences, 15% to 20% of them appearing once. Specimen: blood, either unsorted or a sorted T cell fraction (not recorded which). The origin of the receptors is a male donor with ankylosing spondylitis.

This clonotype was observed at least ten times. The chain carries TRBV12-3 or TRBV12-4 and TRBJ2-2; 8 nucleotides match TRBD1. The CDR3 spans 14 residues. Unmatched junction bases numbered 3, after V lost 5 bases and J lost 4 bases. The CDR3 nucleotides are TGTGCCAGCAGTCCCACAGGGGGCACCGGGGAGCTGTTTTTT. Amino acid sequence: CASSPTGGTGELFF.

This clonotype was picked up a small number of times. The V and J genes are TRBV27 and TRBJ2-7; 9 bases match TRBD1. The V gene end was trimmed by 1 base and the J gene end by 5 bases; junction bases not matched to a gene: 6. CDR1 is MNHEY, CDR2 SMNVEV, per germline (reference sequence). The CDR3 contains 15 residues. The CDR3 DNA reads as TGTGCCAGCAGTTTATTACAGGGGGCACTTAACGAGCAGTACTTC. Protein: CASSLLQGALNEQYF.

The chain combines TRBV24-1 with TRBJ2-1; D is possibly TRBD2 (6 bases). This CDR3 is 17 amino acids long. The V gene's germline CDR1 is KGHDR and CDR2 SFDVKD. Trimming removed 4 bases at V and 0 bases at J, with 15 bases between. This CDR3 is CATSDPRAGSSYNEQFF. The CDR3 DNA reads TGTGCCACCAGTGACCCCCGCGCCGGGAGCTCCTACAATGAGCAGTTCTTC.